This TCR beta chain was recovered during a study of immune cell composition in non-small cell lung cancer. The V segment lost 3 bases and the J segment 4 bases; nucleotides outside the gene matches: 7. The germline gives CDR1 MNHEY, CDR2 SMNVEV (reference sequence). The CDR3 extends over 15 amino acids. Method: immunoSEQ multiplex PCR; TCRdb's copy keeps in-frame clones and lacks some. The sample lists a few thousand clones, approximately 80% seen once, with 14% in the top ten. The sample was lung tumor tissue. The V call is TRBV27, the J call TRBJ2-7, with 9 bases matching TRBD1. This TCR came from a human donor with non-small cell lung cancer. The CDR3 coding sequence is TGTGCCAGCAGTTTTTCCTCGGGACAGGGTTACGAGCAGTACTTC. Residues: CASSFSSGQGYEQYF.